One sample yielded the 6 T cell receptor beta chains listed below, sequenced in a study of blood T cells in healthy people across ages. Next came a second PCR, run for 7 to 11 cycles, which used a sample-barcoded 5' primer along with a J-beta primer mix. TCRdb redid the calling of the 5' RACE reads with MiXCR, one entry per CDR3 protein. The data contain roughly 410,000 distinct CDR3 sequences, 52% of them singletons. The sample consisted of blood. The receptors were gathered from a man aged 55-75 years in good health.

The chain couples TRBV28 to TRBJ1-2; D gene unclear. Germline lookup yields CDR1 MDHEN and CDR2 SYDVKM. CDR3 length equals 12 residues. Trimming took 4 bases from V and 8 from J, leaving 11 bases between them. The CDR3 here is CASSSRTYGYTF. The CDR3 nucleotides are TGTGCCAGCAGTTCTAGAACCTACGGCTACACCTTC.

CDR3 in amino acids: CASSRTGGLETQYF. The CDR3 DNA sequence: TGTGCCAGCAGTCGGACAGGGGGCTTAGAGACCCAGTACTTC. J is TRBJ2-5 and V is TRBV12-3 or TRBV12-4; 11 nucleotides match TRBD1. This CDR3 spans 14 amino acids. Trimming at V came to 5 bases and at J to 4 bases, leaving 3 bases not matched to a gene.

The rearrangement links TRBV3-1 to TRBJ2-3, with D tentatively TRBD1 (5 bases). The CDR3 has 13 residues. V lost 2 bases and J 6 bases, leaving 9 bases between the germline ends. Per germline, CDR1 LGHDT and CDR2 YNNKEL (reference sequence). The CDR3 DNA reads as TGTGCCAGCAGCCAACCTAAGGGGGATACGCAGTATTTT. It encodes CASSQPKGDTQYF.

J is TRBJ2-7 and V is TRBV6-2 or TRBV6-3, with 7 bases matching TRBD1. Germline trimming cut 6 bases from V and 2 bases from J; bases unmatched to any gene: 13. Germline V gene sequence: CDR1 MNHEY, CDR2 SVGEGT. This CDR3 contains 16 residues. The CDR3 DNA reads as TGTGCCAGCAGCGGACGATCACCGACAGGGACCTACGAGCAGTACTTC. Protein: CASSGRSPTGTYEQYF.

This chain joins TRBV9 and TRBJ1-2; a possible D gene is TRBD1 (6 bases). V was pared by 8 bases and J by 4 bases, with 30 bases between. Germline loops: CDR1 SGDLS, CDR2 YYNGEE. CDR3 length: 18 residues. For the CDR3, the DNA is TGTGCCAGTAGCATGCGACAGTTGAACGGGGGGCTGGCCTATGGCTACACCTTC. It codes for CASSMRQLNGGLAYGYTF.

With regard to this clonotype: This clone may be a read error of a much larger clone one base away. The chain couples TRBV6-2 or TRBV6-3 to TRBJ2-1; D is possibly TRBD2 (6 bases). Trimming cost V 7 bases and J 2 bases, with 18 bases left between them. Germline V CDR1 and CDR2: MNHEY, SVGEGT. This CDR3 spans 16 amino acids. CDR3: CASNRNYGGTYNEQFF. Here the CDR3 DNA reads TGTGCCAGCAACCGAAATTACGGGGGAACCTACAATGAGCAGTTCTTC.